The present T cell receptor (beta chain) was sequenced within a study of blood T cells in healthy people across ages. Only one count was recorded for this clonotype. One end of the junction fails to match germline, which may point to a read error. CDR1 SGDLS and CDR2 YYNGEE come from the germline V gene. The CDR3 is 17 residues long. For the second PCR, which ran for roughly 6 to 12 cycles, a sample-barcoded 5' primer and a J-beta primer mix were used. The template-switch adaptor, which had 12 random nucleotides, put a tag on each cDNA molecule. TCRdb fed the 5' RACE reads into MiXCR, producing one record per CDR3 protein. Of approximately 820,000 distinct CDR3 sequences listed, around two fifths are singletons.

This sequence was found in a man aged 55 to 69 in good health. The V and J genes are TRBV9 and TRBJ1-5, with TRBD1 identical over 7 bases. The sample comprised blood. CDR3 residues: CASSVALQGEGNHPQHF. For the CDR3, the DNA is TGTGCCAGCAGCGTAGCACTCCAGGGGGAGGGCAATCATCCCCAGCATTTT.